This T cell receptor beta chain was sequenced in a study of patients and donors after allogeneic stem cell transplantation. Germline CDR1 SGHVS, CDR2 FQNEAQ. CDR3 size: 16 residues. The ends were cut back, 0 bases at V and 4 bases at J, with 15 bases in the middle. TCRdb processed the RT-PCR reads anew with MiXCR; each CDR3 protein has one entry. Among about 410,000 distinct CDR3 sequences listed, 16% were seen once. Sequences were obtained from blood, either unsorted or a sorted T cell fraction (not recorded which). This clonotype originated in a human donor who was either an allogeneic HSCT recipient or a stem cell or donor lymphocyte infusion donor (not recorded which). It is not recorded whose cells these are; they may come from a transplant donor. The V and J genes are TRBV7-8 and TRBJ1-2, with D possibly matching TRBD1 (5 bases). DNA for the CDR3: TGTGCCAGCAGCTTAGCGCAGACAGTTTCCTCCTATGGCTACACCTTC. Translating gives CASSLAQTVSSYGYTF. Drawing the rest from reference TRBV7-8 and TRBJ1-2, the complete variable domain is GAGVSQSPRYKVAKRGQDVALRCDPISGHVSLFWYQQALGQGPEFLTYFQNEAQLDKSGLPSDRFFAERPEGSVSTLKIQRTQQEDSAVYLCASSLAQTVSSYGYTFGSGTRLTVV.